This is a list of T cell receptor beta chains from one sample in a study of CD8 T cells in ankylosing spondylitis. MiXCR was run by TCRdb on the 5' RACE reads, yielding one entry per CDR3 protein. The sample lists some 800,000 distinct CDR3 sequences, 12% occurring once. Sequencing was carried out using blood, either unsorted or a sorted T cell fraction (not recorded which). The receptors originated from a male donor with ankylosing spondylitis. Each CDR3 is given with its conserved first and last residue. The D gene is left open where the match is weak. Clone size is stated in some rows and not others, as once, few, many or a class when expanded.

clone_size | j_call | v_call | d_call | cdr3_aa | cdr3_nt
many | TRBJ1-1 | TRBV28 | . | CASSLSPGVDTEAFF | TGTGCCAGCAGTTTAAGCCCCGGAGTGGACACTGAAGCTTTCTTT
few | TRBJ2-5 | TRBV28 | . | CASRTQGETQYF | TGTGCCAGCAGGACCCAGGGGGAGACCCAGTACTTC
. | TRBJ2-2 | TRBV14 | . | CASSPWIGTGELFF | TGTGCCAGCAGCCCCTGGATCGGCACCGGGGAGCTGTTTTTT
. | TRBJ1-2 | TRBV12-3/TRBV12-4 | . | CASKAQGLHGYGYTF | TGTGCCAGCAAGGCCCAGGGGCTCCATGGCTATGGCTACACCTTC
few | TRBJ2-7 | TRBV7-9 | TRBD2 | CASSRGIGSGYEQYF | TGTGCCAGCAGCCGGGGAATCGGTAGCGGGTACGAGCAGTACTTC
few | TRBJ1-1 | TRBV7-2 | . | CASSSAVPGGTEAFF | TGTGCCAGCAGCTCGGCGGTCCCTGGAGGGACTGAAGCTTTCTTT
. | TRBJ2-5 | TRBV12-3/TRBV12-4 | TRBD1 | CASVGGQGLQETQYF | TGTGCCAGCGTGGGGGGACAGGGTCTACAAGAGACCCAGTACTTC
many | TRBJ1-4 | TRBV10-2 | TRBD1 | CASSRQGIREKLFF | TGCGCCAGCAGTCGACAGGGGATTAGAGAAAAACTGTTTTTT
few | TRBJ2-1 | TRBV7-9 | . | CASSHDTPGWDNEQFF | TGTGCCAGCAGCCACGACACCCCTGGTTGGGACAATGAGCAGTTCTTC
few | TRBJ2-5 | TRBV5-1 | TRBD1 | CASSLALGGLETQYF | TGCGCCAGCAGCTTGGCCCTAGGGGGCCTAGAGACCCAGTACTTC
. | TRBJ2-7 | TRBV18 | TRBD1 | CASSPRTGISYEQYF | TGTGCCAGCTCACCGAGGACAGGGATCTCCTACGAGCAGTACTTC
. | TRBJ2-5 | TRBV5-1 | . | CASSLAGTPQETQYF | TGCGCCAGCAGCTTGGCCGGGACACCACAAGAGACCCAGTACTTC
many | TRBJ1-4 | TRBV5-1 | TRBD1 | CASSVGTGHEKLFF | TGCGCCAGCAGCGTGGGGACAGGCCACGAAAAACTGTTTTTT
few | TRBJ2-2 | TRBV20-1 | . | CSASRTRGTGELFF | TGCAGTGCTAGCCGGACTAGGGGGACCGGGGAGCTGTTTTTT
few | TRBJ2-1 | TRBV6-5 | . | CASSYSRRTEQFF | TGTGCCAGCAGTTACTCGCGGAGGACCGAGCAGTTCTTC